A single sample gave rise to the 11 T cell receptor beta chains below, sequenced in a study of Graves' ophthalmopathy and Graves' hyperthyroidism. Amplifying from RNA transcripts, the study obtained TCR beta CDR3 regions. Investigators did first-round RT-PCR with HTBI primers, then second-round multiplex PCR. TCRdb called the multiplex PCR reads again in MiXCR, with one record for every CDR3 protein. Of a few hundred thousand distinct CDR3 sequences in the sample, under 45% were seen once. Sequenced material: peripheral blood or thyroid tissue (not recorded which). Receptor source: an adult man with Graves' hyperthyroidism.

This clonotype appeared a single time. The rearrangement uses TRBV19 and TRBJ2-5, with 9 bases aligning to TRBD1. The DNA end lines up better with TRBJ2-7; the J call may be wrong. This CDR3 spans 15 amino acids. Germline CDR1 reads LNHDA; CDR2 reads SQIVND (reference sequence). The CDR3 sequence is CASSMVSGQGYEQYF. DNA of the CDR3: TGTGCCAGTAGTATGGTTTCGGGACAGGGCTACGAGCAGTACTTC.

Here the CDR3 DNA reads TGTGCCATCAACAACAGGGCCAGGGAGCTGTTTTTT. Translation: CAINNRARELFF. The rearrangement links TRBV10-3 to TRBJ2-2; the D gene is possibly TRBD1 (6 bases). Germline V lookup: CDR1 ENHRY, CDR2 SYGVKD. The V end lost 7 bases, the J end lost 9 bases, and 12 bases lay between the germline ends. The CDR3 loop spans 12 amino acids.

The V and J genes are TRBV15 and TRBJ1-3, with 7 bases that match TRBD1. CDR3 length: 17 amino acids. The germline V gene encodes CDR1 LNHNV and CDR2 YYDKDF (reference sequence). With V trimmed by 0 bases and J by 0 bases, 5 bases remained unmatched. The CDR3 here is CATSRDRGTASGNTIYF. Written as DNA, the CDR3 is TGTGCCACCAGCAGAGATAGAGGGACAGCCTCTGGAAACACCATATATTTT.

This clonotype was recorded many times. The CDR3 loop is CSCASRGRETQYF. The CDR3 DNA reads TGCAGTTGCGCAAGCCGGGGGCGGGAGACCCAGTACTTC. The chain couples TRBV20-1 to TRBJ2-5; D assignment may be TRBD1 or TRBD2 (6 bases each). This CDR3 contains 13 residues. V lost 8 bases to trimming and J lost 5 bases, with 18 bases between them. The V gene's germline CDR1 is DFQATT and CDR2 SNEGSKA (reference sequence).

This sequence joins TRBV2 and TRBJ1-4, with 11 bases that match TRBD1. Germline CDR1 is SNHLY and CDR2 is FYNNEI. CDR3 length: 16 residues. The V and J ends lost 3 bases and 11 bases, in that order; junction bases with no gene match: 11. CDR3: CASSETSGGQGVKLFF. The CDR3 DNA sequence: TGTGCCAGCAGTGAGACTAGCGGGGGACAGGGGGTCAAACTGTTTTTT. The full variable domain, with the rest looked up from reference TRBV2 and TRBJ1-4, is EPEVTQTPSHQVTQMGQEVILRCVPISNHLYFYWYRQILGQKVEFLVSFYNNEISEKSEIFDDQFSVERPDGSNFTLKIRSTKLEDSAMYFCASSETSGGQGVKLFFGSGTQLSVL.

The V and J genes are TRBV7-2 and TRBJ2-1, with D unresolved. V was clipped by 5 bases and J by 10 bases, with 12 bases between them. Germline V gene data show CDR1 as SGHTA and CDR2 as FQGNSA. CDR3 length equals 12 residues. The CDR3 here is CASSTPVSEQFF. The CDR3 nucleotides read TGTGCCAGCAGCACGCCCGTAAGCGAGCAGTTCTTC.

The chain recombines TRBV7-9 with TRBJ2-5; D not resolved. V was cut by 2 bases and J by 1 base, with 11 bases left in between. Germline loops: CDR1 SEHNR, CDR2 FQNEAQ (reference sequence). This CDR3 has 15 amino acids. The CDR3 loop reads CASSLSEWSQETQYF. The CDR3 nucleotides are TGTGCCAGCAGCTTAAGCGAGTGGTCCCAAGAGACCCAGTACTTC.

This clonotype was recorded once. A much larger clone lies a single base off, so this may be a read error. This chain uses TRBV6-6 with TRBJ1-1, with D perhaps matching TRBD1 (5 bases). Germline values: CDR1 MNHNY, CDR2 SVGAGI (reference sequence). V gave up 5 bases and J gave up 10 bases, with 20 bases separating them. The CDR3 extends over 14 amino acids. The CDR3 DNA reads TGTGCCAGCAGTGAAGCCTGGGGGATAGGGACAGCTTTCTTT. Encoded protein: CASSEAWGIGTAFF.

The chain links TRBV13 to TRBJ2-2; 9 bases are a match to TRBD1. Germline V CDR1 and CDR2: PRHDT, FYEKMQ (reference sequence). The trim removed 4 bases at V and 6 bases at J, leaving 9 bases unmatched. This CDR3 contains 16 residues. Here the CDR3 DNA reads TGTGCCAGCAGCTCCAGACAGGGGGATTTGGCCGGGGAGCTGTTTTTT. It encodes CASSSRQGDLAGELFF.

The chain links TRBV13 to TRBJ2-7; 8 bases align to TRBD1. The length of the CDR3 is 16 residues. Germline CDR1 is PRHDT and CDR2 is FYEKMQ (reference sequence). After removal of 0 bases from V and 3 bases from J, the junction contained 7 bases not matched to a gene. CDR3 protein: CASSLGQGGLRYEQYF. CDR3 in DNA: TGTGCCAGCAGCTTAGGACAGGGGGGTCTTCGCTACGAGCAGTACTTC.

This clonotype was seen at least ten times. This chain connects TRBV20-1 to TRBJ1-2; 7 bases map to TRBD1. The CDR3 loop spans 14 amino acids. The germline CDR1 and CDR2 sequences are DFQATT and SNEGSKA (reference sequence). After removal of 2 bases from V and 4 bases from J, the junction contained 7 bases not matched to a gene. CDR3 loop: CSARRDRPPYGYTF. The CDR3 DNA reads as TGCAGTGCTAGACGGGACAGACCTCCCTATGGCTACACCTTC.